Following are 24 T cell receptor beta chains from one sample sequenced in a study of OX40 agonist ivuxolimab in advanced cancers. Libraries were constructed by the immunoSEQ multiplex PCR assay. The clones in this table, taken by TCRdb from immuneACCESS, are in-frame only. Not every clone is retained; where verified, under half of the shortfall comes from an unresolved V gene, and the cause of the rest is unknown. In all, the sample holds about 70,000 clones, and approximately 86% of those were seen once. Clones ranked in the top ten supply around 2% of the sample. Sequenced material: CD4+ or CD8+ T cells sorted from blood, taken in a trial of the OX40 agonist ivuxolimab. The receptors come from an adult with an advanced solid tumor such as melanoma, head and neck, liver or kidney cancer.

The chain employs TRBV9 and TRBJ2-5, with 14 positions matching TRBD2. V gave up 0 bases and J gave up 5 bases; unmatched junction bases: 0. There are 15 residues in the CDR3. Germline CDR1 SGDLS, CDR2 YYNGEE. CDR3 amino acids: CASSVGTSGRETQYF. The CDR3 DNA reads as TGTGCCAGCAGCGTAGGGACTAGCGGGAGGGAGACCCAGTACTTC.

The chain combines TRBV6-5 with TRBJ2-7; D is perhaps TRBD1 (6 bases). Trimming pared 11 bases from V and 0 bases from J, leaving 17 bases between. This CDR3 comprises 14 residues. Per germline, CDR1 MNHEY and CDR2 SVGAGI. The CDR3, as DNA: TGTGCCTCTTCGGCAGGACAGCCCTCCTACGAGCAGTACTTC. Translating gives CASSAGQPSYEQYF.

The V call is TRBV2, the J call TRBJ2-3; perhaps TRBD2 as D (6 bases). Trimming cost V 7 bases and J 2 bases, with 13 bases left between them. This CDR3 has 14 residues. Germline CDR1 SNHLY, CDR2 FYNNEI. CDR3 region: CASKMASATDTQYF. The DNA for the CDR3 is TGTGCCAGCAAAATGGCTAGCGCCACAGATACGCAGTATTTT.

The chain employs TRBV29-1 and TRBJ1-1; D remains unclear. V lost 7 bases and J 0 bases, leaving 9 bases between the germline ends. In germline, CDR1 is SQVTM, CDR2 ANQGSEA. The CDR3 totals 12 residues. CDR3 bases: TGCAGCGGAAACCGGATGAACACTGAAGCTTTCTTT. Translating it yields CSGNRMNTEAFF.

The chain links TRBV28 to TRBJ2-1, with 9 nucleotides matching TRBD1. Trimming removed 10 bases from V and 6 bases from J; junction bases left unmatched: 7. Germline V CDR1 and CDR2: MDHEN, SYDVKM. This CDR3 comprises 13 residues. DNA of the CDR3: TGTGCCACCGGGACAGGGACTACCAATGAGCAGTTCTTC. Amino acids: CATGTGTTNEQFF.

Concerning this clone: This sample also contains other DNA sequences that code for the same CDR3. The V call is TRBV18, the J call TRBJ1-5; D ambiguous. In germline, CDR1 is KGHSH, CDR2 LQKENI. The germline V and J ends were trimmed by 3 bases and 0 bases, with 3 bases remaining between them. This CDR3 is built from 13 residues. The CDR3 nucleotides are TGTGCCAGCTCACCGGGTAGCAATCAGCCCCAGCATTTT. As protein: CASSPGSNQPQHF.

This sequence joins TRBV10-3 and TRBJ2-1; 7 positions agree with TRBD2. This CDR3 is built from 15 residues. The J segment lost 7 bases and the V segment lost 6 bases, leaving 12 bases of the junction unmatched. Germline values: CDR1 ENHRY, CDR2 SYGVKD. The CDR3 is CAISNPSGPGNEQFF. The CDR3 DNA is TGTGCCATCAGCAACCCTAGCGGACCAGGGAATGAGCAGTTCTTC.

The rearrangement uses TRBV5-4 and TRBJ2-7; D is perhaps TRBD1 (5 bases). Germline V lookup: CDR1 SGHNT, CDR2 YYREEE (reference sequence). The CDR3 has 13 amino acids. Trimming removed 2 bases at V and 5 bases at J, with 11 bases between. CDR3 loop: CASSFGQANEQYF. CDR3 in DNA: TGTGCCAGCAGCTTTGGACAAGCCAACGAGCAGTACTTC.

The chain employs TRBV28 and TRBJ2-7, with 10 nucleotides matching TRBD2. Per the germline V gene, CDR1 is MDHEN and CDR2 is SYDVKM. This CDR3 is 14 amino acids long. J lost 2 bases, V lost 6 bases, and 4 bases had no gene match. The chain's CDR3 is CASSRSGRAYEQYF. The CDR3 DNA reads as TGTGCCAGCAGCCGCAGCGGGAGGGCCTACGAGCAGTACTTC.

The chain combines TRBV5-4 with TRBJ2-7, with 10 bases lining up with TRBD1. After removal of 4 bases from V and 6 bases from J, the junction contained 7 bases not matched to a gene. The CDR3 totals 14 residues. Germline V gene lookup returns CDR1 SGHNT and CDR2 YYREEE (reference sequence). The CDR3 DNA reads TGTGCCAGCAGCCCCGGACAGGGGGGCACCGAGCAGTACTTC. The encoded protein is CASSPGQGGTEQYF.

The V and J genes are TRBV27 and TRBJ2-7; 7 nucleotides align to TRBD2. The germline V gene has CDR1 MNHEY and CDR2 SMNVEV (reference sequence). The V gene end was trimmed by 3 bases and the J gene end by 0 bases; junction bases not matched to a gene: 5. The CDR3 runs to 15 residues. CDR3 residues: CASSLTGGPSYEQYF. CDR3 DNA sequence: TGTGCCAGCAGTTTGACGGGGGGTCCCTCCTACGAGCAGTACTTC.

This clone came up a few times. This sequence joins TRBV6-5 and TRBJ2-3; 7 bases match TRBD1. CDR3 length: 15 residues. Germline V gives CDR1 MNHEY, CDR2 SVGAGI. J was trimmed by 6 bases and V by 6 bases; bases with no gene match: 12. The CDR3 reads CASSRKQGWGDTQYF. CDR3 DNA sequence: TGTGCCAGCAGCCGAAAACAGGGGTGGGGTGATACGCAGTATTTT.

The rearrangement uses TRBV29-1 and TRBJ2-5; no clear D. CDR3 size: 11 residues. With 4 bases removed from V and 5 bases from J, the gap between germline ends came to 8 bases. Germline lookup yields CDR1 SQVTM and CDR2 ANQGSEA. CDR3 sequence: CSVVFSETQYF. The DNA for the CDR3 is TGCAGCGTTGTGTTTAGTGAGACCCAGTACTTC.

V is TRBV5-1 and J is TRBJ2-5; no definite D call. There are 14 residues in the CDR3. CDR1 is SGHRS, CDR2 YFSETQ, per germline. The V end lost 0 bases, the J end lost 2 bases, and 8 bases lay between the germline ends. The CDR3 DNA follows: TGCGCCAGCAGCTTGGTGACTTTACAAGAGACCCAGTACTTC. Amino acids: CASSLVTLQETQYF.

The V call is TRBV19, the J call TRBJ2-1; D is ambiguous. Trimming removed 5 bases at V and 2 bases at J, with 7 bases between. The germline V gene encodes CDR1 LNHDA and CDR2 SQIVND (reference sequence). The CDR3 sequence is 13 residues long. The CDR3 protein is CASSGDTYNEQFF. The CDR3 DNA reads TGTGCCAGTAGTGGTGACACCTACAATGAGCAGTTCTTC.

The rearrangement uses TRBV28 and TRBJ1-2; possibly TRBD1 for D (6 bases). The V end lost 3 bases, the J end lost 4 bases, and 12 bases lay between the germline ends. CDR1 MDHEN and CDR2 SYDVKM come from the germline V gene. The length of the CDR3 is 14 residues. DNA of the CDR3: TGTGCCAGCAGTTTTACGGACAGCCCCTATGGCTACACCTTC. Protein sequence: CASSFTDSPYGYTF.

This clone turned up a few times. The chain uses TRBV18 and TRBJ2-1, with 11 bases fitting TRBD2. This CDR3 has 17 residues. Trimming at V came to 3 bases and at J to 0 bases, leaving 4 bases not matched to a gene. Germline CDR1 is KGHSH and CDR2 is LQKENI. The CDR3 is CASSPSSGRVSYNEQFF. The CDR3 DNA reads as TGTGCCAGCTCACCCAGTAGCGGGAGGGTCTCCTACAATGAGCAGTTCTTC.

This chain uses TRBV6-5 with TRBJ2-7, with 9 bases identical to TRBD1. Germline values: CDR1 MNHEY, CDR2 SVGAGI. This CDR3 region has 14 residues. With V trimmed by 5 bases and J by 5 bases, 7 bases remained unmatched. The CDR3 nucleotides read TGTGCCAGCAGTCCCCGGGACAGGGCTCACGAGCAGTACTTC. Translation: CASSPRDRAHEQYF.

The chain couples TRBV30 to TRBJ1-1; the D gene is possibly TRBD1 (6 bases). The germline V gene encodes CDR1 GTSNPN and CDR2 SVGIG (reference sequence). The CDR3 has 12 residues. Trimming pared 4 bases from V and 8 bases from J, leaving 14 bases between. The CDR3 region has the DNA TGTGCCTGGACTAGGGGGGCGCAAGAAGCTTTCTTT. It encodes CAWTRGAQEAFF.

This chain connects TRBV5-1 to TRBJ1-1; D is perhaps TRBD1 (5 bases). This CDR3 is built from 15 residues. The germline V and J ends were trimmed by 4 bases and 3 bases, with 16 bases remaining between them. CDR1 and CDR2 from the germline V gene are SGHRS and YFSETQ. Here the CDR3 DNA reads TGCGCCAGCAGCCCGGTTCCAGGGACGGACACTGAAGCTTTCTTT. Translated, it gives CASSPVPGTDTEAFF.

This clone was detected only a few times. This chain joins TRBV9 and TRBJ1-1; D is unresolved. In germline, CDR1 is SGDLS, CDR2 YYNGEE. Deletions cut 0 bases from V and 10 bases from J, with 13 bases between. The CDR3 sequence is 13 residues long. DNA of the CDR3: TGTGCCAGCAGCGTAGTAGGCTCGTTTGGAGCTTTCTTT. It codes for CASSVVGSFGAFF.

This sequence joins TRBV19 and TRBJ2-3; D may be TRBD1 (5 bases). The CDR3 extends over 14 amino acids. V was clipped by 4 bases and J by 6 bases, with 14 bases between them. Per germline, CDR1 LNHDA and CDR2 SQIVND (reference sequence). The CDR3 spells CASSTIDSVDTQYF. The CDR3, as DNA: TGTGCCAGTAGTACGATCGACAGCGTGGATACGCAGTATTTT.

This chain connects TRBV19 to TRBJ1-4; no firm D call. Trimming took 3 bases from V and 8 from J, leaving 7 bases between them. CDR1 is LNHDA, CDR2 SQIVND, per germline (reference sequence). The CDR3 totals 12 residues. CDR3 nucleotides: TGTGCCAGTAGTATCGATGCGGAAAAACTGTTTTTT. Translating gives CASSIDAEKLFF.

The chain carries TRBV7-2 and TRBJ2-3; TRBD2 matches at 11 bases. The CDR3 covers 16 residues. CDR1 SGHTA and CDR2 FQGNSA come from the germline V gene. The V and J ends lost 5 bases and 6 bases, in that order; junction bases with no gene match: 10. CDR3 sequence reads: CASSPVAGGPGDTQYF. The CDR3, as DNA: TGTGCCAGCAGCCCCGTAGCGGGGGGGCCGGGGGATACGCAGTATTTT.